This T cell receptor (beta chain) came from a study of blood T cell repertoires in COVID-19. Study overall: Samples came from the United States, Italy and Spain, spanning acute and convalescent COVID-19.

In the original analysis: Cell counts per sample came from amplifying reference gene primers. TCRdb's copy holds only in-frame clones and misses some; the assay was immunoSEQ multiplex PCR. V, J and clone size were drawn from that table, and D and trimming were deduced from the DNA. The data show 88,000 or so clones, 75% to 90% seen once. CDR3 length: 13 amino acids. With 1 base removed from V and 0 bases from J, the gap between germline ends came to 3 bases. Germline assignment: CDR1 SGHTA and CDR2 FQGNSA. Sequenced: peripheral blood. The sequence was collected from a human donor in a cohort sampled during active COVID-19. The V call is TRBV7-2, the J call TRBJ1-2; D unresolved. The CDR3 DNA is TGTGCCAGCAGCTTAGGGCCTAACTATGGCTACACCTTC. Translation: CASSLGPNYGYTF.